This TCR beta chain was documented in a study of cytomegalovirus exposure and HLA in healthy donors. This PCR relied on a set of 60 Vbeta primers and 13 Jbeta primers. The method was immunoSEQ multiplex PCR; TCRdb's version includes in-frame clones alone and lacks a portion of them. The sample lists over 55,000 clones; about two thirds were seen once. Broader study findings: Serostatus for CMV was the only available immune exposure information. The productive fraction for most TCR beta V segments was about 87% or about 30% in an earlier analysis.

Germline CDR1 SGHRS, CDR2 YFSETQ. V lost 7 bases and J 0 bases, leaving 14 bases between the germline ends. The CDR3 totals 15 residues. This clone occurred once. The antigen remains undetermined. The receptor comes from a man in his forties or fifties in good health and CMV-seropositive. The source material was PBMCs. The chain is built from TRBV5-1 and TRBJ2-1; TRBD2 might be the D (6 bases). CDR3 in DNA: TGCGCCAGCTCTACAGGAGGGAGCTCCTACAATGAGCAGTTCTTC. Its protein product is CASSTGGSSYNEQFF.